The 16 T cell receptor beta chains below come from one sample, sequenced in a study of T cells in Graves' hyperthyroidism and ophthalmopathy (dated by TCRdb to the late 2010s). Library generation was performed with multiplex PCR. Sequencing was carried out with an Illumina HiSeq 2000. The TCR beta CDR3 regions were amplified from the RNA transcripts. The first round of RT-PCR for the TCR CDR3 was performed with the HTBI primer set and the Qiagen OneStep RT-PCR kit. The public reads were run again by TCRdb, first through fastp at Q25 and then through MiXCR, and only productive beta chains were kept. Each CDR3 protein gets just one entry, which takes the most common genes and DNA from the rows behind it. This sample is represented by 500,000 to 650,000 distinct CDR3 sequences; 40% to 55% of them were singletons. The biggest ten clones account for about two fifths of the sample. Specimen: peripheral blood or thyroid tissue (not recorded which). All receptors come from an adult woman with Graves' disease, either hyperthyroidism or ophthalmopathy (not recorded which).

CDR3 protein: CASSPRTGKAFF. CDR3 bases: TGTGCCAGCAGTCCCAGGACAGGCAAAGCTTTCTTT. This chain joins TRBV28 and TRBJ1-1; 7 nucleotides line up with TRBD1. V was pared by 5 bases and J by 9 bases, with 6 bases of the junction left unmatched. In germline, CDR1 is MDHEN, CDR2 SYDVKM. CDR3 length equals 12 residues. The variable domain in full, completed from reference TRBV28 and TRBJ1-1, reads DVKVTQSSRYLVKRTGEKVFLECVQDMDHENMFWYRQDPGLGLRLIYFSYDVKMKEKGDIPEGYSVSREKKERFSLILESASTNQTSMYLCASSPRTGKAFFGQGTRLTVV.

Only a few counts were recorded for this clonotype. The chain links TRBV29-1 to TRBJ2-3; 9 bases agree with TRBD1. The germline V gene encodes CDR1 SQVTM and CDR2 ANQGSEA. The CDR3 runs to 17 residues. Trimming cost V 5 bases and J 1 base; bases outside gene matches: 13. This chain's CDR3 is CSVYTPTRTGGTDTQYF. DNA of the CDR3: TGCAGCGTTTACACACCGACCCGGACAGGGGGCACAGATACGCAGTATTTT.

The chain uses TRBV24-1 and TRBJ2-5; 10 bases are shared with TRBD2. The V gene's germline CDR1 is KGHDR and CDR2 SFDVKD. Trimming took 9 bases from V and 0 from J; bases not matched to a gene: 6. The CDR3 runs to 15 residues. CDR3 DNA sequence: TGTGCCACCGGGACTAGCGCCACGTACCAAGAGACCCAGTACTTC. It yields the protein CATGTSATYQETQYF.

The V gene is TRBV5-1, the J gene TRBJ1-6; a possible D gene is TRBD1 (5 bases). V gave up 0 bases and J gave up 8 bases, with 12 bases separating them. Germline CDR1 and CDR2: SGHRS and YFSETQ. The CDR3 is 15 amino acids. CDR3 sequence (DNA): TGCGCCAGCAGCTTGGTAACCAGGGACGATTCACCCCTCCACTTT. Translation: CASSLVTRDDSPLHF. Using reference TRBV5-1 and TRBJ1-6 for the parts outside the CDR3, the full variable domain is KAGVTQTPRYLIKTRGQQVTLSCSPISGHRSVSWYQQTPGQGLQFLFEYFSETQRNKGNFPGRFSGRQFSNSRSEMNVSTLELGDSALYLCASSLVTRDDSPLHFGNGTRLTVT.

This sequence joins TRBV7-3 and TRBJ1-4; maybe TRBD1 (6 bases). V dropped 4 bases and J dropped 5 bases, with 14 bases sitting between them. The germline CDR1 and CDR2 sequences are SGHTA and FQGTGA. CDR3 length equals 15 residues. CDR3 in amino acids: CASSSPGAVNEKLFF. DNA of the CDR3: TGTGCCAGCAGCTCACCAGGGGCCGTAAATGAAAAACTGTTTTTT.

V gene TRBV7-2 combines with J gene TRBJ1-2; D is ambiguous. The length of the CDR3 is 12 residues. Per the germline V gene, CDR1 is SGHTA and CDR2 is FQGNSA. Trimming removed 4 bases from V and 8 bases from J, with 11 bases in between. The chain's CDR3 is CASSWAVRGYTF. Here the CDR3 DNA reads TGTGCCAGCAGCTGGGCGGTCCGGGGCTACACCTTC.

The chain employs TRBV7-3 and TRBJ1-1, with D perhaps TRBD1 (5 bases). V lost 6 bases to trimming and J lost 1 base, with 12 bases between them. Germline V lookup: CDR1 SGHTA, CDR2 FQGTGA. There are 14 residues in the CDR3. CDR3 DNA sequence: TGTGCCAGCAGTAAAGGCGGGGCGAACACTGAAGCTTTCTTT. Translating gives CASSKGGANTEAFF.

In its sample, this clonotype was seen many times. The chain uses TRBV19 and TRBJ1-1; D uncertain. The CDR3 consists of 11 residues. V was cut by 4 bases and J by 3 bases, with 3 bases left in between. CDR1 is LNHDA and CDR2 is SQIVND in the germline V gene (reference sequence). CDR3 in amino acids: CASSRYTEAFF. The CDR3 coding sequence is TGTGCCAGTAGTAGATACACTGAAGCTTTCTTT.

V gene TRBV2 combines with J gene TRBJ1-1; no firm D call. Germline V gives CDR1 SNHLY, CDR2 FYNNEI. The CDR3 is 17 amino acids. Deletions cut 6 bases from V and 2 bases from J, with 22 bases between. The CDR3 is CASRIYHSASQNTEAFF. The CDR3 coding sequence is TGTGCCAGCAGAATTTACCACTCGGCCAGTCAAAACACTGAAGCTTTCTTT.

V usage is TRBV28 and J usage is TRBJ2-3; D is unresolved. The CDR3 contains 14 residues. V lost 3 bases, J lost 5 bases, and 12 bases lay in between. Germline assignment: CDR1 MDHEN and CDR2 SYDVKM. The CDR3 coding sequence is TGTGCCAGCAGTTTCGGCCAGCTTCAAGATACGCAGTATTTT. It codes for CASSFGQLQDTQYF.

The chain combines TRBV12-3 or TRBV12-4 with TRBJ2-6; no definite D call. Between the trimmed V and J ends, which lost 6 bases and 0 bases, there was a span of 12 bases. The CDR3 sequence is 16 residues long. CDR3 loop: CASRGKQSSGANVLTF. In nucleotides, the CDR3 is TGTGCCAGCAGAGGGAAACAAAGCTCTGGGGCCAACGTCCTGACTTTC.

The V call is TRBV5-1, the J call TRBJ1-6; TRBD1 might be the D (5 bases). This CDR3 contains 14 residues. Germline V gene lookup returns CDR1 SGHRS and CDR2 YFSETQ. V was cut by 1 base and J by 10 bases, with 12 bases left in between. The CDR3 sequence: CASSLRGTGSPLHF. CDR3 nucleotide sequence: TGCGCCAGCAGCTTGAGGGGAACGGGATCACCCCTCCACTTT.

This clonotype was recorded once. The chain employs TRBV2 and TRBJ2-7, with 9 bases fitting TRBD1. Germline assignment: CDR1 SNHLY and CDR2 FYNNEI. V shed 2 bases, J shed 4 bases, and the junction held 9 bases outside the gene matches. The CDR3 runs 16 residues. The CDR3: CASSELPNRGLYEQYF. DNA of the CDR3: TGTGCCAGCAGTGAACTCCCCAACAGGGGGCTATACGAGCAGTACTTC.

This rearrangement joins TRBV2 to TRBJ2-5; the D is unclear. Trimming left V 6 bases short and J 9 bases short, with 20 bases between. The CDR3 length is 14 residues. Germline V gene lookup returns CDR1 SNHLY and CDR2 FYNNEI. The DNA for the CDR3 is TGTGCCAGCAGGGACCCTTTTAGCAATCAGCCCCAGTACTTC. It translates to CASRDPFSNQPQYF.

The chain couples TRBV19 to TRBJ1-5; D unclear. The V gene lost 1 base and the J gene lost 3 bases, with 7 bases spanning the gap. Germline CDR1 reads LNHDA; CDR2 reads SQIVND (reference sequence). CDR3 length: 14 residues. In DNA, the CDR3 is TGTGCCAGTAGTATAGTCGGCGTCAATCAGCCCCAGCATTTT. Residues: CASSIVGVNQPQHF.

Many counts were recorded for this clonotype. The chain has TRBV7-9 and TRBJ2-2; no reliable D call. Between the trimmed V and J ends, which lost 5 bases and 4 bases, there was a span of 11 bases. Germline CDR1 is SEHNR and CDR2 is FQNEAQ (reference sequence). This CDR3 spans 14 amino acids. The CDR3 region has the DNA TGTGCCAGCAGCCCCCCCGAGCTCACCGGGGAGCTGTTTTTT. It is translated as CASSPPELTGELFF.